This entry concerns a single T cell receptor (beta chain). This record belongs to a study of T cell responses to AZD1222 COVID-19 vaccine. This table comes from immunoSEQ multiplex PCR, and its TCRdb copy is limited to in-frame clones, with some not included. In the table there are about 120,000 clones, 80% to 90% of which are singletons. Trimming removed 3 bases at V and 1 base at J, with 21 bases between. Germline values: CDR1 PRHDT, CDR2 FYEKMQ (reference sequence). The CDR3 loop spans 18 amino acids. The starting material was peripheral blood, obtained on day 0 of AZD1222 vaccination. The chain carries TRBV13 and TRBJ1-1; possibly TRBD1 for D (5 bases). This TCR came from an adult in good health. Written as DNA, the CDR3 is TGTGCCAGCAGCTTCTCACAGGCGGGAACATTGAGGAACACTGAAGCTTTCTTT. Its translation is CASSFSQAGTLRNTEAFF. Combining the CDR3 with reference TRBV13 and TRBJ1-1 gives the whole variable domain AAGVIQSPRHLIKEKRETATLKCYPIPRHDTVYWYQQGPGQDPQFLISFYEKMQSDKGSIPDRFSAQQFSDYHSELNMSSLELGDSALYFCASSFSQAGTLRNTEAFFGQGTRLTVV.